This is a list of T cell receptor beta chains from one sample in a study of shared clonotypes between healthy human individuals. The table came from immunoSEQ multiplex PCR; TCRdb's copy has only in-frame clones and leaves some out. The profile shows about 2.2 million clones, over 85% of them singletons. What was sequenced was naive CD8+ T cells from PBMCs. The receptor set was obtained from a man younger than 30 in good health. Some clones in this sample may be carry-over from other donors' samples. CDR3s include the opening cysteine and the closing phenylalanine or tryptophan. Each record gives: V gene, D gene, J gene, clone size, CDR3 DNA, CDR3 protein. The D gene is left open where the match is weak. Expanded clones get a size class; other rows say once, few or many, or leave the size out.

V gene: TRBV28; D gene: NA; J gene: TRBJ2-3; clone size: once; CDR3 DNA: TGTGCCAGCAGTCTGGGAGGCGCCACAGATACGCAGTATTTT; CDR3 protein: CASSLGGATDTQYF
V gene: TRBV28; D gene: NA; J gene: TRBJ1-2; clone size: NA; CDR3 DNA: TGTGCCAGCAGTTTATATCCTGGGGGGAAACCTCATAACTATGGCTACACCTTC; CDR3 protein: CASSLYPGGKPHNYGYTF
V gene: TRBV27; D gene: NA; J gene: TRBJ2-3; clone size: once; CDR3 DNA: TGTGCCAGCAGTTTTCGAGGCCCCAGCACAGATACGCAGTATTTT; CDR3 protein: CASSFRGPSTDTQYF
V gene: TRBV2; D gene: NA; J gene: TRBJ1-5; clone size: NA; CDR3 DNA: TGTGCCAGCAGTGAAGGACAGTTCAATCAGCCCCAGCATTTT; CDR3 protein: CASSEGQFNQPQHF
V gene: TRBV5-1; D gene: TRBD1; J gene: TRBJ1-1; clone size: few; CDR3 DNA: TGCGCCAGCAGCTGGACAGGGTTGAACACTGAAGCTTTCTTT; CDR3 protein: CASSWTGLNTEAFF
V gene: TRBV9; D gene: NA; J gene: TRBJ2-1; clone size: once; CDR3 DNA: TGTGCCAGCAGCGTAAACGAGGTGGCCTACAATGAGCAGTTCTTC; CDR3 protein: CASSVNEVAYNEQFF
V gene: TRBV29-1; D gene: TRBD2; J gene: TRBJ2-3; clone size: once; CDR3 DNA: TGCAGCGCTGGGCTGACTAGCGTGCACACAGATACGCAGTATTTT; CDR3 protein: CSAGLTSVHTDTQYF
V gene: TRBV7-2; D gene: TRBD1; J gene: TRBJ1-1; clone size: NA; CDR3 DNA: TGTGCCAGCCTGAGGTTAGGGGGCGCGGCTGAAGCTTTCTTT; CDR3 protein: CASLRLGGAAEAFF
V gene: TRBV7-9; D gene: TRBD1; J gene: TRBJ2-1; clone size: NA; CDR3 DNA: TGTGCCAGCAGCTTCTCACAGGGGGCGTACAATGAGCAGTTCTTC; CDR3 protein: CASSFSQGAYNEQFF
V gene: TRBV15; D gene: TRBD2; J gene: TRBJ2-2; clone size: NA; CDR3 DNA: TGTGCCACCAGCGCCGGACTAGCGGGAGTTCCGAACACCGGGGAGCTGTTTTTT; CDR3 protein: CATSAGLAGVPNTGELFF
V gene: TRBV7-9; D gene: TRBD1; J gene: TRBJ2-5; clone size: NA; CDR3 DNA: TGTGCCAGCAGCAATAGACAGGGACAAGAGACCCAGTACTTC; CDR3 protein: CASSNRQGQETQYF
V gene: TRBV9; D gene: TRBD2; J gene: TRBJ2-5; clone size: NA; CDR3 DNA: TGTGCCAGCAGCGGTAGCGGGAGTCCATCAGAGACCCAGTACTTC; CDR3 protein: CASSGSGSPSETQYF
V gene: TRBV6-5; D gene: NA; J gene: TRBJ1-1; clone size: NA; CDR3 DNA: TGTGCCAGCAGTATCGGACTGAACACTGAAGCTTTCTTT; CDR3 protein: CASSIGLNTEAFF
V gene: TRBV30; D gene: TRBD1; J gene: TRBJ1-1; clone size: once; CDR3 DNA: TGTGCCTGGAGTTCAGGACAGGGGGCTGACACTGAAGCTTTCTTT; CDR3 protein: CAWSSGQGADTEAFF
V gene: TRBV7-6; D gene: NA; J gene: TRBJ2-4; clone size: NA; CDR3 DNA: TGTGCCAGCAGCCCAGGGCTACTAGCCAAAAACATTCAGTACTTC; CDR3 protein: CASSPGLLAKNIQYF
V gene: TRBV2; D gene: TRBD2; J gene: TRBJ2-7; clone size: NA; CDR3 DNA: TGTGCCAGCAGTCCTCTGATGGCGGGAGTTTCCTACGAGCAGTACTTC; CDR3 protein: CASSPLMAGVSYEQYF
V gene: TRBV2; D gene: NA; J gene: TRBJ1-4; clone size: NA; CDR3 DNA: TGTGCCAGCAGGGAGGCATTTGGCGACAGCGAAGGTCCAACTAATGAAAAACTGTTTTTT; CDR3 protein: CASREAFGDSEGPTNEKLFF
V gene: TRBV28; D gene: TRBD2; J gene: TRBJ2-5; clone size: NA; CDR3 DNA: TGTGCCAGCAGTTTGATGGGGGGGTCAGTGGAGACCCAGTACTTC; CDR3 protein: CASSLMGGSVETQYF
V gene: TRBV7-6; D gene: NA; J gene: TRBJ1-1; clone size: NA; CDR3 DNA: TGTGCCAGCAGCTCAAACGTATTATCAGTGAGCACTGAAGCTTTCTTT; CDR3 protein: CASSSNVLSVSTEAFF
V gene: TRBV7-9; D gene: TRBD2; J gene: TRBJ2-5; clone size: NA; CDR3 DNA: TGTGCCAGCAGCTTATATGGGGGGACTAGCGGAGAGACCCAGTACTTC; CDR3 protein: CASSLYGGTSGETQYF
V gene: TRBV5-1; D gene: NA; J gene: TRBJ2-1; clone size: NA; CDR3 DNA: TGCGCCAGCAGCTTGGCTGCCGATGAGCAGTTCTTC; CDR3 protein: CASSLAADEQFF
V gene: TRBV7-6; D gene: TRBD2; J gene: TRBJ2-1; clone size: NA; CDR3 DNA: TGTGCCAGCAACACCCCGGGGTCTAGCGGGAGGGCCGGTGAGCAGTTCTTC; CDR3 protein: CASNTPGSSGRAGEQFF
V gene: TRBV7-9; D gene: TRBD1; J gene: TRBJ2-5; clone size: NA; CDR3 DNA: TGTGCCAGCAGCTTAGGACAGGGACCGCAAGAGACCCAGTACTTC; CDR3 protein: CASSLGQGPQETQYF
V gene: TRBV11-2; D gene: NA; J gene: TRBJ2-2; clone size: once; CDR3 DNA: TGTGCCAGCAGCTTAGACCTCTGGCAGGAGGGCACCGGGGAGCTGTTTTTT; CDR3 protein: CASSLDLWQEGTGELFF
V gene: TRBV19; D gene: NA; J gene: TRBJ2-7; clone size: NA; CDR3 DNA: TGTGCCAGTAGTATACAGGCAGGGTACGAGCAGTACTTC; CDR3 protein: CASSIQAGYEQYF
V gene: TRBV19; D gene: NA; J gene: TRBJ2-7; clone size: NA; CDR3 DNA: TGTGCCAGTAGTATACTGGCAGGCCACTACGAGCAGTACTTC; CDR3 protein: CASSILAGHYEQYF
V gene: TRBV10-3; D gene: TRBD2; J gene: TRBJ2-1; clone size: NA; CDR3 DNA: TGTGCCATCAGTGAGCAGCGGGAGGCCCCCCTGGATGAGCAGTTCTTC; CDR3 protein: CAISEQREAPLDEQFF
V gene: TRBV9; D gene: NA; J gene: TRBJ2-7; clone size: once; CDR3 DNA: TGTGCCAGCAGCGTTGAGGGAGAATCCTACGAGCAGTACTTC; CDR3 protein: CASSVEGESYEQYF
V gene: TRBV2; D gene: NA; J gene: TRBJ1-1; clone size: NA; CDR3 DNA: TGTGCCAGCAGTGATATAGTAGCAGAAGCTTTCTTT; CDR3 protein: CASSDIVAEAFF
V gene: TRBV29-1; D gene: NA; J gene: TRBJ2-2; clone size: NA; CDR3 DNA: TGCAGCGTTCTTAATTGGGCCGGGGAGCTGTTTTTT; CDR3 protein: CSVLNWAGELFF
V gene: TRBV28; D gene: NA; J gene: TRBJ2-7; clone size: once; CDR3 DNA: TGTGCCAGCTGGGGAAGGAAGGACGGAACTAACTACGAGCAGTACTTC; CDR3 protein: CASWGRKDGTNYEQYF
V gene: TRBV5-4; D gene: NA; J gene: TRBJ2-7; clone size: many; CDR3 DNA: TGTGCCAGCAGCTCCTCCTACGAGCAGTACTTC; CDR3 protein: CASSSSYEQYF
V gene: TRBV7-9; D gene: NA; J gene: TRBJ2-7; clone size: NA; CDR3 DNA: TGTGCCAGCAGCTTAGGGGGGGACGAGCAGTACTTC; CDR3 protein: CASSLGGDEQYF
V gene: TRBV2; D gene: NA; J gene: TRBJ2-7; clone size: NA; CDR3 DNA: TGTGCCAGCACAGGAGTTCCGAGCTACGAGCAGTACTTC; CDR3 protein: CASTGVPSYEQYF
V gene: TRBV7-3; D gene: TRBD1; J gene: TRBJ2-2; clone size: NA; CDR3 DNA: TGTGCCAGCAGCCCAGGGGGAACCGGGGAGCTGTTTTTT; CDR3 protein: CASSPGGTGELFF
V gene: TRBV5-5; D gene: NA; J gene: TRBJ2-7; clone size: NA; CDR3 DNA: TGTGCCAGCAGCTTGATTGAGTTCTCCTACGAGCAGTACTTC; CDR3 protein: CASSLIEFSYEQYF